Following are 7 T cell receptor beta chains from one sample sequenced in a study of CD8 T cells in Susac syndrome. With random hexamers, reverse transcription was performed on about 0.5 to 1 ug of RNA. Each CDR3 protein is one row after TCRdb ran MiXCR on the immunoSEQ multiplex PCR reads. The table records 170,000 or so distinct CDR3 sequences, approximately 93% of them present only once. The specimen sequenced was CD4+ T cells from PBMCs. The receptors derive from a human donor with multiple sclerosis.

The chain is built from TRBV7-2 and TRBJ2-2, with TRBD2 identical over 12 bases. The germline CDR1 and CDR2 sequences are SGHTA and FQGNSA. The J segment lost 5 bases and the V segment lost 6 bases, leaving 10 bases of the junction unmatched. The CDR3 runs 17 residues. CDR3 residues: CASRPGGTSGLTGELFF. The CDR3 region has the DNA TGTGCCAGCAGACCCGGAGGGACTAGCGGGTTGACCGGGGAGCTGTTTTTT.

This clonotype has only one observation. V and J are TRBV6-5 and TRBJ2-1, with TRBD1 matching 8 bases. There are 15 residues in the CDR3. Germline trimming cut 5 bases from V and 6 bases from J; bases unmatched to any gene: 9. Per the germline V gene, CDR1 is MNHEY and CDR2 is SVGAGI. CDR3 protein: CASSLTGGKGNEQFF. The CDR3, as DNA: TGTGCCAGCAGTCTCACAGGGGGGAAGGGCAATGAGCAGTTCTTC.

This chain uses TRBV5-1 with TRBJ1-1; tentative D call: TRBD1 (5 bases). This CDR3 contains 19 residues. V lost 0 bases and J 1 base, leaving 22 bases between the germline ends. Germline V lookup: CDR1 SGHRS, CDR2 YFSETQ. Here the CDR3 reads CASSLGVGGVRKGNTEAFF. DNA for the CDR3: TGCGCCAGCAGCTTGGGAGTGGGGGGTGTGAGGAAAGGGAACACTGAAGCTTTCTTT.

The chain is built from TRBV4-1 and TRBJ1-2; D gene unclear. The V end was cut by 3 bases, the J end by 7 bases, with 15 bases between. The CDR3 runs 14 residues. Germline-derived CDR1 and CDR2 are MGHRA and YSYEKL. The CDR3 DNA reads TGCGCCAGCAGCCACGGAGAGGCCGCTGGTGGCTACACCTTC. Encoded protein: CASSHGEAAGGYTF.

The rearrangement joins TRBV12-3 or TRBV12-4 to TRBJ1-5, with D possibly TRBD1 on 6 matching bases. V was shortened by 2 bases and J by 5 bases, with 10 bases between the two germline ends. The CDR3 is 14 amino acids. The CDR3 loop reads CASSLRDNYQPQHF. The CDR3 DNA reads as TGTGCCAGCAGTTTACGGGACAATTATCAGCCCCAGCATTTT.

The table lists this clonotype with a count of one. The CDR3 here is CASSLAIGNYYEQYF. CDR3 coding DNA: TGCGCCAGCAGCTTGGCCATCGGCAATTACTACGAGCAGTACTTC. V is TRBV5-1 and J is TRBJ2-7, with D unresolved. The V and J ends lost 0 bases and 3 bases respectively, with 13 bases between them. The germline gives CDR1 SGHRS, CDR2 YFSETQ. The CDR3 runs 15 residues.

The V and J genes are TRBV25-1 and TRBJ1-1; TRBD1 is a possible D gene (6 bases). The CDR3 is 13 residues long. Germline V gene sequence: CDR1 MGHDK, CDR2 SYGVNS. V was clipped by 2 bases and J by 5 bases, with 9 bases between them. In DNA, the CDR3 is TGTGCCAGCAGTGAACACAGGGCAACTGAAGCTTTCTTT. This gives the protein CASSEHRATEAFF.